This TCR beta chain was identified in a study of tissue T cells after allogeneic stem cell transplantation. About this clone: The gene names given are mouse names. The DNA ends 1 residue before the CDR3 does, and the rest of the CDR3 is filled in from the germline J gene.

The method was immunoSEQ multiplex PCR; TCRdb's version includes in-frame clones alone and lacks a portion of them. This repertoire shows over 40,000 clones, around 70% found once; its top ten account for approximately 0.5%. Germline CDR1 reads SNHLY; CDR2 reads FYNGKV (reference sequence). The CDR3 is made up of 15 amino acids. With 4 bases removed from V and 0 bases from J, the gap between germline ends came to 7 bases. The receptor's source is a pool of C57BL/6 mice in good health. The specimen sequenced was sorted cells pooled from one or two spleens. V and J are TRBV3 and TRBJ1-6, with D tentatively TRBD1 (5 bases). TRBJ1-6 is labeled an ORF, and its function is uncertain. Incomplete CDR3 DNA: TGTGCCAGCAGCTCGCAGGGTTCCTATAATTCGCCCCTCTAC. The encoded protein is CASSSQGSYNSPLY. In full, the CDR3 is CASSSQGSYNSPLYF.